This TCR beta chain came from a study of shared clonotypes between healthy human individuals. Germline-derived CDR1 and CDR2 are SNHLY and FYNNEI. Trimming shortened V by 2 bases and J by 3 bases, and 10 bases separated the two germline ends. The CDR3 sequence is 14 residues long. Clones were sequenced by immunoSEQ multiplex PCR, and TCRdb holds only the in-frame ones, with some missing. The sample gives about 2 million clones, roughly 95% of which show up once; about 0.13% is in the top ten. The specimen was naive CD4+ T cells sorted from blood. Subset reported: CD45RA+ positively selected. The origin of this receptor is a man between 18 and 29 years old in good health. The chain carries TRBV2 and TRBJ2-5; a possible D gene is TRBD2 (5 bases). The CDR3 spells CASSEPSGEETQYF. The CDR3, as DNA: TGTGCCAGCAGTGAACCATCCGGGGAAGAGACCCAGTACTTC.